One and the same sample provided the 8 T cell receptor beta chains below, sequenced in a study of tumor-infiltrating lymphocytes in oesophageal squamous cell carcinoma. MiXCR, run by TCRdb on the PCR reads, gives a single entry per CDR3 protein. The data contain about 11,000 distinct CDR3 sequences, under 60% of them singletons. The source material was esophageal tumor tissue. All receptors come from a male donor with esophageal squamous cell carcinoma.

This clonotype is termed large. The rearrangement joins TRBV7-9 to TRBJ2-7; the D gene is possibly TRBD1 (6 bases). The germline V gene encodes CDR1 SEHNR and CDR2 FQNEAQ (reference sequence). V was cut by 5 bases and J by 6 bases, with 17 bases left in between. The CDR3 is 14 amino acids. The CDR3 is CASSHRDTLAEQYF. In DNA form, the CDR3 reads TGTGCCAGCAGCCACCGGGACACCCTCGCCGAGCAGTACTTC.

This clonotype was observed a single time. V usage is TRBV7-9 and J usage is TRBJ2-5; 10 bases fit TRBD2. Matching the DNA end better, TRBJ2-1 makes the J call doubtful. Germline V gene sequence: CDR1 SEHNR, CDR2 FQNEAQ (reference sequence). This CDR3 is 15 amino acids long. The chain's CDR3 is CASSYKREGRYEQFF. The CDR3 DNA reads as TGTGCCAGCAGCTACAAGCGGGAGGGCCGTTATGAGCAGTTCTTC.

The rearrangement links TRBV6-1 to TRBJ2-7, with D possibly TRBD2 on 5 matching bases. The CDR3 loop spans 13 amino acids. The V gene's germline CDR1 is MNHNS and CDR2 SASEGT. Trimming stripped 6 bases from V and 4 bases from J, with 13 bases between. CDR3 amino acids: CASREPGLYEQYF. CDR3 nucleotides: TGTGCCAGCAGGGAACCTGGACTGTACGAGCAGTACTTC.

The chain employs TRBV28 and TRBJ2-1; 11 bases agree with TRBD2. The J call may be mistaken, given a closer DNA end match to TRBJ2-7. CDR1 is MDHEN, CDR2 SYDVKM, per germline. The CDR3 is made up of 15 amino acids. CDR3 sequence (DNA): TGTGCCAGCAGTTCACTAGCGGGAGCGGGCAATGAGCAGTACTTC. Translated, it gives CASSSLAGAGNEQYF.

This chain connects TRBV7-2 to TRBJ2-1, with 11 bases matching TRBD1. The J call may be faulty, since TRBJ2-7 better matches the DNA end. Germline V CDR1 and CDR2: SGHTA, FQGNSA. This CDR3 contains 15 residues. The CDR3 bases are TGTGCCAGCAGCGGTTCGGACAGGGGGCAGTACGAGCAGTACTTC. Translation gives CASSGSDRGQYEQYF.

This clonotype was seen repeatedly, ten times or more. The V gene is TRBV28, the J gene TRBJ1-5, with TRBD1 as a possible D gene (5 bases). From germline, CDR1 is MDHEN and CDR2 SYDVKM. Trimming left V 5 bases short and J 7 bases short, with 12 bases between. CDR3 size: 13 residues. The CDR3 DNA reads TGTGCCAGCAGTCGAAGGACATACCAGCCCCAGCATTTT. This translates into CASSRRTYQPQHF.

There are a few counts of this clonotype. The chain employs TRBV6-1 and TRBJ2-1; D unclear. The DNA end is a closer match to TRBJ2-7, so the J assignment may be wrong. CDR3 length: 11 amino acids. Germline CDR1 is MNHNS and CDR2 is SASEGT. Here the CDR3 reads CASGFSYEQYF. CDR3 bases: TGTGCCAGCGGGTTCTCCTACGAGCAGTACTTC.

A remark on this clonotype: One junction end disagrees with the germline gene, perhaps due to a read error. This chain uses TRBV28 with TRBJ1-6; no definite D call. Looked up from germline, CDR1 is MDHEN and CDR2 is SYDVKM. This CDR3 spans 12 amino acids. The DNA for the CDR3 is TGTGCCAGCAGTTTCCCGACCTACGAGCAGTTCTTT. This codes for CASSFPTYEQFF.